This TCR beta chain came from a study of cytomegalovirus exposure and HLA in healthy donors. Findings and limits, study-wide: V segments that were indistinguishable, TRBV6-2 and TRBV6-3 among them, were omitted from analysis. TCR beta chain V- and J-gene trimming was linked, in a later analysis, to a missense variant in DCLRE1C.

Concerning this clone itself: What it binds is unknown.

This CDR3 has 14 residues. Germline assignment: CDR1 LNHDA and CDR2 SQIVND (reference sequence). After removal of 4 bases from V and 5 bases from J, the junction contained 3 bases not matched to a gene. PCR used 60 Vbeta primers and 13 Jbeta primers. Clones were read by immunoSEQ multiplex PCR, and TCRdb kept only the in-frame ones, dropping some. Among under 200,000 clones, around 77% were seen once, and the ten largest hold around 2.2%. The gene calls are TRBV19 and TRBJ1-5, with 9 bases that match TRBD1. The clonotype originates from a man aged 60 to 75 in good health and CMV-seronegative. Sequencing was done on a sample of PBMCs. The CDR3 protein is CASSTGTGYQPQHF. CDR3 coding DNA: TGTGCCAGTAGTACCGGGACAGGGTATCAGCCCCAGCATTTT.